Listed here are 19 T cell receptor beta chains from one sample, sequenced in a study of shared clonotypes between healthy human individuals. The protocol was immunoSEQ multiplex PCR, while the TCRdb copy is restricted to in-frame clones and leaves out a portion. The sample records hundreds of thousands of clones, 95% being singletons. The naive CD8 subset, CD45RO-negative cells positively selected for CCR7, excluded terminally differentiated effector memory CD45RA+ cells. What was sequenced was naive CD8+ T cells sorted from blood. These receptors were collected from a woman in her 30s in good health.

The rearrangement joins TRBV5-6 to TRBJ2-1, with D hard to call. The CDR3 loop spans 13 amino acids. Germline CDR1 and CDR2: SGHDT and YYEEEE. V lost 6 bases, J lost 4 bases, and 11 bases lay in between. In DNA, the CDR3 is TGTGCCAGCAACTGGGTTCTTTACAATGAGCAGTTCTTC. Translation: CASNWVLYNEQFF.

The chain is built from TRBV28 and TRBJ2-2; the D is unclear. Trimming left V 6 bases short and J 7 bases short, with 12 bases between. The CDR3 contains 13 residues. The V gene's germline CDR1 is MDHEN and CDR2 SYDVKM. CDR3 residues: CASSQLTGGELFF. CDR3 DNA: TGTGCCAGCAGCCAACTTACGGGCGGGGAGCTGTTTTTT.

V usage is TRBV2 and J usage is TRBJ2-7, with 13 bases matching TRBD2. This CDR3 spans 16 amino acids. The trim removed 10 bases at V and 2 bases at J, leaving 11 bases unmatched. Germline CDR1 reads SNHLY; CDR2 reads FYNNEI. CDR3 in DNA: TGTGCCACCAGACTTCCGGGACTAGCGGGAACCTACGAGCAGTACTTC. Translating it yields CATRLPGLAGTYEQYF.

In its sample, this clone was seen a few times. The rearrangement uses TRBV29-1 and TRBJ1-1, with 7 bases lining up with TRBD1. The CDR3 extends over 11 amino acids. The V segment lost 7 bases and the J segment 8 bases; nucleotides outside the gene matches: 7. The germline V gene has CDR1 SQVTM and CDR2 ANQGSEA. CDR3 in amino acids: CSAARTGEAFF. In nucleotides, the CDR3 is TGCAGCGCTGCCCGGACAGGAGAAGCTTTCTTT.

The chain has TRBV28 and TRBJ2-7; D might be TRBD2 (5 bases). The germline V gene has CDR1 MDHEN and CDR2 SYDVKM. The CDR3 is made up of 15 amino acids. V dropped 3 bases and J dropped 3 bases, with 15 bases sitting between them. The CDR3 region is CASSFGDSAVYEQYF. CDR3 in DNA: TGTGCCAGCAGTTTTGGAGATAGCGCCGTCTACGAGCAGTACTTC. Together with reference TRBV28 and TRBJ2-7, the CDR3 gives the full variable domain: DVKVTQSSRYLVKRTGEKVFLECVQDMDHENMFWYRQDPGLGLRLIYFSYDVKMKEKGDIPEGYSVSREKKERFSLILESASTNQTSMYLCASSFGDSAVYEQYFGPGTRLTVT.

The chain employs TRBV28 and TRBJ1-5; maybe TRBD1 (5 bases). Germline V CDR1 and CDR2: MDHEN, SYDVKM. The V gene lost 6 bases and the J gene lost 0 bases, with 21 bases spanning the gap. The CDR3 length is 18 residues. This chain's CDR3 is CASRLVDEQAYSNQPQHF. As DNA, the CDR3 is TGTGCCAGCAGATTAGTTGACGAACAGGCTTATAGCAATCAGCCCCAGCATTTT.

Turning to this clone: Within the sample, other DNA sequences also encode this same CDR3. This chain connects TRBV27 to TRBJ2-2; D is undetermined. Trimming left V 6 bases short and J 4 bases short, with 9 bases between. Germline assignment: CDR1 MNHEY and CDR2 SMNVEV (reference sequence). The CDR3 spans 13 residues. DNA for the CDR3: TGTGCCAGCAGCCTATCGGGCACCGGGGAGCTGTTTTTT. This encodes CASSLSGTGELFF.

The V gene is TRBV15, the J gene TRBJ1-1, with D unclear. Germline-derived CDR1 and CDR2 are LNHNV and YYDKDF (reference sequence). V lost 7 bases to trimming and J lost 0 bases, with 9 bases between them. The CDR3 covers 13 residues. The CDR3 region is CATTLRVNTEAFF. The CDR3 nucleotides read TGTGCCACCACTCTAAGGGTGAACACTGAAGCTTTCTTT.

The V gene is TRBV2, the J gene TRBJ2-5; a weak D match, TRBD2 (6 bases). CDR1 is SNHLY and CDR2 is FYNNEI in the germline V gene. CDR3 length: 15 residues. V lost 5 bases, J lost 4 bases, and 17 bases lay in between. DNA for the CDR3: TGTGCCAGCAGTACACTCGACGGAGGGGCAGAGACCCAGTACTTC. Its translation is CASSTLDGGAETQYF.

The CDR3 DNA follows: TGCGCCAGCAGCTTGCGGTCCACCTACGAGCAGTACTTC. Encoded protein: CASSLRSTYEQYF. This chain uses TRBV5-1 with TRBJ2-7; no clear D gene. The germline V gene has CDR1 SGHRS and CDR2 YFSETQ. The CDR3 is made up of 13 amino acids. V was shortened by 1 base and J by 2 bases, with 7 bases between the two germline ends.

Note on this clone: Other nucleotide sequences in the sample specify the same CDR3. The rearrangement links TRBV9 to TRBJ2-5; D call uncertain. Germline CDR1 reads SGDLS; CDR2 reads YYNGEE. Trimming shortened V by 0 bases and J by 3 bases, and 3 bases separated the two germline ends. The CDR3 has 12 residues. CDR3 in DNA: TGTGCCAGCAGCGTAGACGAAGAGACCCAGTACTTC. The encoded protein is CASSVDEETQYF.

V and J are TRBV25-1 and TRBJ1-1, with 12 bases that match TRBD1. The CDR3 is made up of 16 amino acids. Germline values: CDR1 MGHDK, CDR2 SYGVNS. The trim removed 4 bases at V and 5 bases at J, leaving 8 bases unmatched. The CDR3 is CASSAGTGGWGTEAFF. The CDR3 nucleotides are TGTGCCAGCAGTGCCGGGACAGGGGGCTGGGGGACTGAAGCTTTCTTT.

The V and J genes are TRBV19 and TRBJ2-1, with TRBD1 as a possible D gene (6 bases). V was shortened by 4 bases and J by 7 bases, with 11 bases between the two germline ends. The CDR3 has 13 amino acids. Germline V lookup: CDR1 LNHDA, CDR2 SQIVND (reference sequence). Written as DNA, the CDR3 is TGTGCCAGTAGTAGGCAGGGGCCAAATGAGCAGTTCTTC. It is translated as CASSRQGPNEQFF.

This clone showed up just once. J is TRBJ2-1 and V is TRBV27; D is perhaps TRBD2 (5 bases). Trimming left V 1 base short and J 5 bases short, with 18 bases between. The CDR3 covers 17 residues. In germline, CDR1 is MNHEY, CDR2 SMNVEV (reference sequence). CDR3 sequence: CASSLLGIGKQNNEQFF. The DNA for the CDR3 is TGTGCCAGCAGTTTATTGGGGATCGGGAAACAGAACAATGAGCAGTTCTTC.

The chain joins TRBV19 to TRBJ2-3; 16 bases agree with TRBD2. From germline, CDR1 is LNHDA and CDR2 SQIVND (reference sequence). With 0 bases clipped from V and 5 bases from J, the junction kept 5 bases outside the gene matches. The CDR3 runs to 18 residues. The CDR3 here is CASSIEGGLAGGRDTQYF. In DNA, the CDR3 is TGTGCCAGTAGTATAGAGGGGGGACTAGCGGGAGGGCGAGATACGCAGTATTTT.

This clone was seen a handful of times. This rearrangement joins TRBV11-2 to TRBJ2-1; D not resolved. V dropped 4 bases and J dropped 7 bases, with 5 bases sitting between them. Per germline, CDR1 SGHAT and CDR2 FQNNGV. CDR3 size: 11 residues. The CDR3 reads CASSYSNEQFF. The CDR3 DNA follows: TGTGCCAGCAGCTATTCGAATGAGCAGTTCTTC.

The gene calls are TRBV9 and TRBJ2-1, with D hard to call. V shed 1 base and J shed 0 bases, with 11 bases lying between them. Germline V gene lookup returns CDR1 SGDLS and CDR2 YYNGEE. The CDR3 is 16 residues long. CDR3: CASSVRFQSSYNEQFF. The CDR3 DNA sequence: TGTGCCAGCAGCGTAAGGTTCCAAAGCTCCTACAATGAGCAGTTCTTC.

The chain combines TRBV9 with TRBJ2-5; D unclear. Germline V gene data show CDR1 as SGDLS and CDR2 as YYNGEE. The ends were cut back, 0 bases at V and 1 base at J, with 7 bases in the middle. This CDR3 has 14 residues. The CDR3 sequence: CASSVDDFQETQYF. The CDR3 DNA reads as TGTGCCAGCAGCGTAGACGACTTCCAAGAGACCCAGTACTTC.

This clone appeared a single time. This sequence joins TRBV7-9 and TRBJ2-1; the D gene is possibly TRBD1 (5 bases). CDR1 is SEHNR, CDR2 FQNEAQ, per germline (reference sequence). The CDR3 loop spans 14 amino acids. V lost 5 bases to trimming and J lost 5 bases, with 13 bases between them. CDR3 nucleotide sequence: TGTGCCAGCAGCGGGGCTGTCCCCAACAATGAGCAGTTCTTC. Amino acid sequence: CASSGAVPNNEQFF.